The 32 T cell receptor beta chains below were found in one sample sequenced in a study of T cell repertoires in cytomegalovirus infection. A single record per CDR3 protein comes from TCRdb applying MiXCR to the reads. The sample gives 700,000 to 850,000 distinct CDR3 sequences, approximately 30% of which show up once; about an eighth is in the top ten. These receptors have no known antigen. This material consisted of cultured CD8+ T cells from PBMCs, taken from culture after CMV antigen stimulation. These receptors were obtained from a human donor in good health (CMV status not recorded). Some clones in this sample may be carry-over from other donors' samples.

A word on this clonotype: This sequence may be a read error, since a much larger clone differs from it by one base. The V gene is TRBV7-2, the J gene TRBJ1-5, with a possible D match to TRBD1 (5 bases). In germline, CDR1 is SGHTA, CDR2 FQGNSA. The CDR3 has 17 amino acids. The CDR3 nucleotides are TGTGCCATCAGCTCCCGGGGGGGACTTTCCACAAATCAGCCCCAGCATTTT. This encodes CAISSRGGLSTNQPQHF.

This clonotype was recorded at least ten times. This rearrangement joins TRBV7-2 to TRBJ1-5, with a tentative D call TRBD1 (5 bases). There are 14 residues in the CDR3. V was shortened by 5 bases and J by 6 bases, with 14 bases between the two germline ends. Germline CDR1 SGHTA, CDR2 FQGNSA. CDR3 sequence: CASSQGLLGQPQHF. CDR3 DNA sequence: TGTGCCAGCAGCCAGGGACTGCTGGGTCAGCCCCAGCATTTT.

The rearrangement links TRBV15 to TRBJ1-1; the D is unclear. The ends were cut back, 0 bases at V and 0 bases at J, with 8 bases in the middle. This CDR3 is 15 amino acids long. Germline loops: CDR1 LNHNV, CDR2 YYDKDF (reference sequence). CDR3 nucleotides: TGTGCCACCAGCAGAGATCAGGAAATGAACACTGAAGCTTTCTTT. It specifies CATSRDQEMNTEAFF.

The chain employs TRBV9 and TRBJ1-1, with D possibly matching TRBD1 (6 bases). The V gene lost 0 bases and the J gene lost 1 base, with 10 bases spanning the gap. The germline V gene encodes CDR1 SGDLS and CDR2 YYNGEE. The length of the CDR3 is 15 residues. The chain's CDR3 is CASSVAGTTNTEAFF. CDR3 DNA sequence: TGTGCCAGCAGCGTAGCCGGGACAACGAACACTGAAGCTTTCTTT.

The table lists this clonotype with many counts. The genes are TRBV13 and TRBJ1-2; D gene uncertain. Germline V CDR1 and CDR2: PRHDT, FYEKMQ (reference sequence). The CDR3 runs 15 residues. Trimming took 2 bases from V and 5 from J, leaving 15 bases between them. The CDR3 DNA follows: TGTGCCAGCAGCTTAATCGAGGAGGCCTTTTATGGCTACACCTTC. Its protein is CASSLIEEAFYGYTF.

This clonotype has more than one count but fewer than ten. The V gene is TRBV10-3, the J gene TRBJ1-2; tentatively, D is TRBD1 (6 bases). Per germline, CDR1 ENHRY and CDR2 SYGVKD. Trimming removed 6 bases at V and 3 bases at J, with 20 bases between. There are 16 residues in the CDR3. In DNA, the CDR3 is TGTGCCATCAGACCATCACAGGGTTTTTTGGACTATGGCTACACCTTC. Residues: CAIRPSQGFLDYGYTF.

The table lists this clonotype with many counts. The V gene is TRBV7-2, the J gene TRBJ2-1; D is possibly TRBD1 (5 bases). V lost 5 bases to trimming and J lost 0 bases, with 17 bases between them. This CDR3 spans 17 amino acids. Germline CDR1 and CDR2: SGHTA and FQGNSA. CDR3 sequence reads: CASSPRVTASSYNEQFF. CDR3 DNA sequence: TGTGCCAGCAGCCCCCGGGTGACAGCTAGCTCCTACAATGAGCAGTTCTTC.

The chain employs TRBV5-1 and TRBJ2-1, with 13 bases fitting TRBD2. The CDR3 covers 15 residues. From germline, CDR1 is SGHRS and CDR2 YFSETQ. The ends lost 3 bases at V and 10 bases at J; junction bases unmatched: 7. The CDR3 DNA reads as TGCGCCAGCAGCTCTATCGGACTAGCGGGGGTCGAGCAGTTCTTC. Its translation is CASSSIGLAGVEQFF.

This clonotype was observed a handful of times. The V and J genes are TRBV7-9 and TRBJ1-1, with TRBD1 matching 9 bases. The V and J ends lost 5 bases and 5 bases, in that order; junction bases with no gene match: 6. Germline values: CDR1 SEHNR, CDR2 FQNEAQ (reference sequence). This CDR3 is 14 amino acids long. CDR3 in amino acids: CASSNTGTGTEAFF. The CDR3, as DNA: TGTGCCAGCAGCAACACTGGGACAGGGACTGAAGCTTTCTTT.

This chain connects TRBV27 to TRBJ1-1; 8 nucleotides agree with TRBD1. With V trimmed by 0 bases and J by 1 base, 4 bases remained unmatched. CDR3 size: 16 residues. Germline V CDR1 and CDR2: MNHEY, SMNVEV (reference sequence). In nucleotides, the CDR3 is TGTGCCAGCAGTTTATCGAGGGGGACAGGGAACACTGAAGCTTTCTTT. Its protein product is CASSLSRGTGNTEAFF.

The rearrangement uses TRBV4-1 and TRBJ1-6; D might be TRBD1 (5 bases). This CDR3 contains 15 residues. From germline, CDR1 is MGHRA and CDR2 YSYEKL. The ends were cut back, 2 bases at V and 8 bases at J, with 13 bases in the middle. The CDR3 sequence is CASSQWGDPDSPLHF. Here the CDR3 DNA reads TGCGCCAGCAGCCAATGGGGGGACCCCGATTCACCCCTCCACTTT.

This clonotype was recorded many times. The genes are TRBV7-6 and TRBJ1-5; D call uncertain. The CDR3 loop spans 13 amino acids. V gave up 5 bases and J gave up 15 bases, with 20 bases separating them. The germline V gene has CDR1 SGHVS and CDR2 FNYEAQ. The CDR3 reads CASSQSRLSPWHF. As DNA, the CDR3 is TGTGCCAGCAGCCAATCCAGGTTGTCCCCTTGGCATTTT.

J is TRBJ1-1 and V is TRBV19, with D perhaps matching TRBD1 (5 bases). This CDR3 has 15 residues. Germline CDR1 is LNHDA and CDR2 is SQIVND (reference sequence). V shed 5 bases and J shed 3 bases, with 16 bases lying between them. CDR3 protein: CASSFQRSRDTEAFF. The CDR3 DNA reads as TGTGCCAGTAGTTTCCAGAGGAGCAGGGACACTGAAGCTTTCTTT.

On this clonotype itself: A much larger clone is a single base away; this may be a read error. The genes are TRBV9 and TRBJ1-3; 7 nucleotides match TRBD1. The CDR3 runs to 15 residues. V was clipped by 4 bases and J by 2 bases; unmatched bases: 6. The germline V gene has CDR1 SGDLS and CDR2 YYNGEE. CDR3 sequence: CASSLGTVTGNTIYF. CDR3 nucleotide sequence: TGTGCCAGCAGCTTAGGGACAGTCACTGGAAACACCATATATTTT. The full variable domain, in which reference TRBV9 and TRBJ1-3 provide the parts outside the CDR3, is DSGVTQTPKHLITATGQRVTLRCSPRSGDLSVYWYQQSLDQGLQFLIQYYNGEERAKGNILERFSAQQFPDLHSELNLSSLELGDSALYFCASSLGTVTGNTIYFGEGSWLTVV.

V usage is TRBV27 and J usage is TRBJ1-5, with D uncertain. CDR1 and CDR2 (germline): MNHEY, SMNVEV (reference sequence). V lost 5 bases and J lost 8, with 10 bases in between. CDR3 length equals 12 residues. In DNA form, the CDR3 reads TGTGCCAGCAGTCATCCCCGGAAGCCCCAGCATTTT. Amino acids: CASSHPRKPQHF.

The chain carries TRBV4-3 and TRBJ2-7; 8 bases line up with TRBD2. The CDR3 has 17 residues. V lost 0 bases and J lost 0; bases outside the gene matches: 7. Germline CDR1 reads LGHNA; CDR2 reads YSLEER. CDR3 nucleotides: TGCGCCAGCAGCCAAGATTGGGATAGCGGGGACTCCTACGAGCAGTACGTC. Protein sequence: CASSQDWDSGDSYEQYV.

This sequence joins TRBV13 and TRBJ1-6; D is ambiguous. V dropped 4 bases and J dropped 0 bases, with 10 bases sitting between them. The V gene's germline CDR1 is PRHDT and CDR2 FYEKMQ (reference sequence). This CDR3 comprises 16 residues. For the CDR3, the DNA is TGTGCCAGCAGCTCCCCCGGGAGCTCCTATAATTCACCCCTCCACTTT. It specifies CASSSPGSSYNSPLHF.

This chain links TRBV14 with TRBJ1-2, with a tentative D call TRBD1 (5 bases). CDR1 SGHDN and CDR2 FVKESK come from the germline V gene. V gave up 4 bases and J gave up 13 bases, with 16 bases separating them. The CDR3 has 12 residues. CDR3 bases: TGTGCCAGCAGCCCGACAGCGACTATTGGCACCTTC. Translated, it gives CASSPTATIGTF.

This sequence joins TRBV4-1 and TRBJ2-1, with 12 positions matching TRBD2. V lost 1 base and J lost 9; bases outside the gene matches: 4. Germline assignment: CDR1 MGHRA and CDR2 YSYEKL. This CDR3 is 15 amino acids long. The DNA for the CDR3 is TGCGCCAGCAGCCAAGGACTAGCGGGGGACGGTGAGCAGTTCTTC. Residues: CASSQGLAGDGEQFF.

This clonotype has a count of ten or more. The rearrangement links TRBV7-2 to TRBJ1-5, with TRBD1 matching 7 bases. CDR3 length equals 14 residues. With V trimmed by 5 bases and J by 7 bases, 8 bases remained unmatched. Per the germline V gene, CDR1 is SGHTA and CDR2 is FQGNSA. The CDR3, as DNA: TGTGCCAGCAGCGGATCGACAGGGTTCCAGCCCCAGCATTTT. This gives the protein CASSGSTGFQPQHF.

This sequence joins TRBV9 and TRBJ1-2; TRBD1 might be the D (6 bases). The CDR3 contains 16 residues. Germline CDR1 SGDLS, CDR2 YYNGEE. Trimming removed 1 base at V and 3 bases at J, with 16 bases between. CDR3: CASSVNENRADYGYTF. In DNA, the CDR3 is TGTGCCAGCAGCGTAAATGAGAACAGGGCTGACTATGGCTACACCTTC.

The CDR3 protein is CASSPPWGTHNEQFF. CDR3 sequence (DNA): TGTGCCAGCAGTCCACCCTGGGGGACCCACAATGAGCAGTTCTTC. The rearrangement joins TRBV27 to TRBJ2-1; TRBD1 or TRBD2 may be the D gene (5 bases each). The germline gives CDR1 MNHEY, CDR2 SMNVEV (reference sequence). Deletions cut 5 bases from V and 5 bases from J, with 16 bases between. This CDR3 has 15 residues.

This clonotype was seen more than once but under ten times. The chain has TRBV7-9 and TRBJ1-1; no firm D call. Germline loops: CDR1 SEHNR, CDR2 FQNEAQ (reference sequence). V was clipped by 0 bases and J by 8 bases, with 7 bases between them. The CDR3 is made up of 12 amino acids. The CDR3 DNA reads TGTGCCAGCAGCTTAGCGACTCCAGAAGCTTTCTTT. Translation gives CASSLATPEAFF.

V is TRBV6-2 or TRBV6-3 and J is TRBJ2-1; 9 nucleotides align to TRBD2. V gave up 7 bases and J gave up 2 bases; unmatched junction bases: 12. The CDR3 has 17 amino acids. Looked up from germline, CDR1 is MNHEY and CDR2 is SVGEGT. CDR3: CASTLRSIAGAYNEQFF. Here the CDR3 DNA reads TGTGCCAGCACCCTCCGTTCCATAGCGGGGGCCTACAATGAGCAGTTCTTC.

This clonotype is a singleton in its sample. The gene calls are TRBV2 and TRBJ2-5; D gene ambiguous. V was cut by 1 base and J by 1 base, with 7 bases left in between. The CDR3 sequence is 14 residues long. Germline CDR1 reads SNHLY; CDR2 reads FYNNEI. CDR3 amino acids: CASSEGRAQETQYF. The CDR3 nucleotides are TGTGCCAGCAGTGAAGGACGAGCCCAAGAGACCCAGTACTTC. Full variable domain (rest looked up from reference TRBV2 and TRBJ2-5): EPEVTQTPSHQVTQMGQEVILRCVPISNHLYFYWYRQILGQKVEFLVSFYNNEISEKSEIFDDQFSVERPDGSNFTLKIRSTKLEDSAMYFCASSEGRAQETQYFGPGTRLLVL.

The chain combines TRBV7-3 with TRBJ1-1, with 7 bases fitting TRBD1. From germline, CDR1 is SGHTA and CDR2 FQGTGA. The CDR3 is 14 amino acids. After removal of 2 bases from V and 3 bases from J, the junction contained 3 bases not matched to a gene. The CDR3 coding sequence is TGTGCCAGCAGCTTACGGACAGGAGACACTGAAGCTTTCTTT. It encodes CASSLRTGDTEAFF.

There are a few counts of this clonotype. The genes are TRBV9 and TRBJ1-2; TRBD1 aligns across 7 bases. The CDR3 is 13 residues long. After removal of 3 bases from V and 8 bases from J, the junction contained 7 bases not matched to a gene. Germline V gene sequence: CDR1 SGDLS, CDR2 YYNGEE. CDR3 coding DNA: TGTGCCAGCAGCGCAACAGGGGTTGACGGCTACACCTTC. Translation gives CASSATGVDGYTF.

This clonotype was picked up a small number of times. The chain links TRBV12-3 or TRBV12-4 to TRBJ2-3; D is unclear. The CDR3 has 12 amino acids. The V end was cut by 6 bases, the J end by 10 bases, with 14 bases between. Written as DNA, the CDR3 is TGTGCCAGCAGACCGGCCCGGCTAGCGCAGTATTTT. Protein product: CASRPARLAQYF.

CDR3 loop: CASSPSPRAVEQFF. The CDR3 DNA reads as TGTGCCAGCAGTCCCTCCCCTAGGGCCGTTGAGCAGTTCTTC. J is TRBJ2-1 and V is TRBV12-3 or TRBV12-4; D gene ambiguous. With 5 bases removed from V and 9 bases from J, the gap between germline ends came to 17 bases. The CDR3 length is 14 residues.

There are a few counts of this clonotype. V usage is TRBV10-3 and J usage is TRBJ1-1; 8 bases are shared with TRBD1. The CDR3 loop spans 15 amino acids. Germline V lookup: CDR1 ENHRY, CDR2 SYGVKD. The junction had 7 bases not matched to a gene; V was cut back by 7 bases and J by 0 bases. CDR3 region: CAIKGQGRMNTEAFF. The CDR3 coding sequence is TGTGCCATCAAAGGACAGGGCAGGATGAACACTGAAGCTTTCTTT.

The chain has TRBV7-6 and TRBJ2-3; 9 nucleotides align to TRBD1. This CDR3 region has 14 residues. Germline loops: CDR1 SGHVS, CDR2 FNYEAQ. Trimming removed 7 bases from V and 2 bases from J; junction bases left unmatched: 4. This CDR3 is CASKTGGYTDTQYF. The CDR3 coding sequence is TGTGCCAGCAAGACAGGGGGTTACACAGATACGCAGTATTTT.

The chain uses TRBV6-2 or TRBV6-3 and TRBJ1-1; no firm D call. This CDR3 comprises 14 residues. Trimming took 5 bases from V and 5 from J, leaving 15 bases between them. Germline loops: CDR1 MNHEY, CDR2 SVGEGT. The chain's CDR3 is CASSPDTPRTEAFF. DNA for the CDR3: TGTGCCAGCAGTCCCGACACCCCGAGGACTGAAGCTTTCTTT.